This T cell receptor (beta chain) was found in a study of PD-1 blockade in classical Hodgkin lymphoma. Study-level findings and limits: When nivolumab was started under 1 year after ASCT, patients were excluded. Causes of the repertoire differences remain undefined, possibly disease activity or prior therapy. TCR diversity rose significantly by C4D1 in CD4+ but not CD8+ cells.

To note about this clone: Its antigen is as yet unknown.

After autologous stem cell transplantation all patients relapsed, and prior brentuximab vedotin exposure differed between cohorts. Complete response, partial response or progressive disease was recorded as best response. Produced via immunoSEQ multiplex PCR; TCRdb's table is partial and in-frame only. The table shows 13,000 or so clones, with 80% occurring only once. This TCR was sampled from a human donor with classical Hodgkin lymphoma. The sample here was peripheral blood mononuclear cells (PBMCs), taken at baseline.

This chain's CDR3 is CASSLVRSGANVLTF. CDR3 coding DNA: TGTGCCAGCAGCTTAGTACGCTCTGGGGCCAACGTCCTGACTTTC. The chain employs TRBV11-2 and TRBJ2-6; no firm D call. This CDR3 region has 15 residues. Trimming shortened V by 1 base and J by 0 bases, and 4 bases separated the two germline ends. From germline, CDR1 is SGHAT and CDR2 FQNNGV.